Included here is one TCR beta chain sequence, with context. The CDR3 end lies 3 residues beyond the end of the read and is filled in from the germline J gene. HPV was found by MY09/MY11 PCR and dot-blot genotyping. The data were obtained in a study of T cells in women clearing cervical HPV infection. As for the study in general: Cases: HPV16-related CIN3 or worse on histology, 2 invasive cancers. No precancer developed; the control's incident HPV16 infection cleared within 12 months. Controls gave blood once infection was undetectable; cases at lesion identification.

This CDR3 has 13 amino acids. The V end lost 4 bases, the J end lost 3 bases, and 9 bases lay between the germline ends. Per the germline V gene, CDR1 is SGHAT and CDR2 is FQNNGV. Libraries were prepared by immunoSEQ multiplex PCR; TCRdb keeps only in-frame clonotypes and omits some of them. This repertoire includes about 15,000 clones. What was sequenced was blood buffy coat. The TCR sequence derives from a woman aged 18 to 75 with a cervical HPV16 infection that either progressed to CIN3+ or cleared (not recorded which). The chain combines TRBV11-2 with TRBJ1-1, with D uncertain. This chain's CDR3 is CASSSQVDTEAFF. The sequenced part of the CDR3 DNA is TGTGCCAGCAGCTCGCAGGTGGACACTGAA.